The next 15 T cell receptor beta chains were all read from a single sample in a study of T cells in Graves' hyperthyroidism and ophthalmopathy. RNA transcripts gave rise to amplified TCR beta CDR3 regions. The HTBI primer set drove a first-round RT-PCR of the TCR CDR3. TCRdb reanalysed the multiplex PCR reads using MiXCR and keeps one entry per CDR3 protein. The sample holds 640,000 or so distinct CDR3 sequences; about 14% are singletons and the top ten take approximately 4.3%. Sequenced sample: blood. The receptors derive from a woman aged 40 to 49 with Graves' ophthalmopathy.

This clonotype showed up many times. The chain carries TRBV2 and TRBJ1-5; 9 nucleotides match TRBD1. CDR3 size: 12 residues. With 6 bases clipped from V and 12 bases from J, the junction kept 6 bases outside the gene matches. Germline loops: CDR1 SNHLY, CDR2 FYNNEI. CDR3 sequence: CASRHTGGYQHF. DNA of the CDR3: TGTGCCAGCAGGCACACAGGGGGCTACCAGCATTTT.

The table lists this clonotype with many counts. The genes are TRBV28 and TRBJ2-5; the D gene is possibly TRBD2 (6 bases). Germline CDR1 is MDHEN and CDR2 is SYDVKM. V lost 7 bases, J lost 2 bases, and 11 bases lay in between. This CDR3 contains 13 residues. The CDR3 protein is CASKEGRQETQYF. The DNA for the CDR3 is TGTGCCAGCAAGGAGGGTCGTCAAGAGACCCAGTACTTC. The variable domain in full, completed from reference TRBV28 and TRBJ2-5, reads DVKVTQSSRYLVKRTGEKVFLECVQDMDHENMFWYRQDPGLGLRLIYFSYDVKMKEKGDIPEGYSVSREKKERFSLILESASTNQTSMYLCASKEGRQETQYFGPGTRLLVL.

This clonotype has at least ten counts. This chain joins TRBV6-1 and TRBJ1-6; D perhaps matches TRBD1 (5 bases). Germline lookup yields CDR1 MNHNS and CDR2 SASEGT. Trimming removed 7 bases from V and 15 bases from J, with 13 bases in between. The CDR3 sequence is 11 residues long. In DNA, the CDR3 is TGTGCCAGCACTGCGGCGGGGGTCCTCCACTTT. Its protein product is CASTAAGVLHF.

This clonotype was observed at least ten times. The rearrangement uses TRBV29-1 and TRBJ1-1; D is perhaps TRBD1 (5 bases). In germline, CDR1 is SQVTM, CDR2 ANQGSEA. Trimming stripped 6 bases from V and 1 base from J, with 9 bases between. The CDR3 length is 12 residues. The CDR3, as DNA: TGCAGCGTCCGGACAACGAACACTGAAGCTTTCTTT. This gives the protein CSVRTTNTEAFF. The variable domain in full, completed from reference TRBV29-1 and TRBJ1-1, reads SAVISQKPSRDICQRGTSLTIQCQVDSQVTMMFWYRQQPGQSLTLIATANQGSEATYESGFVIDKFPISRPNLTFSTLTVSNMSPEDSSIYLCSVRTTNTEAFFGQGTRLTVV.

This clonotype was counted a few times. The chain uses TRBV20-1 and TRBJ1-3; D gene ambiguous. CDR3 length: 14 amino acids. Trimming shortened V by 0 bases and J by 4 bases, and 10 bases separated the two germline ends. Germline CDR1 reads DFQATT; CDR2 reads SNEGSKA (reference sequence). The CDR3 DNA sequence: TGCAGTGCTAGAGATCCGGGGTGGGGAAACACCATATATTTT. This codes for CSARDPGWGNTIYF.

The chain is built from TRBV6-2 or TRBV6-3 and TRBJ2-5; TRBD2 matches at 8 bases. J lost 1 base, V lost 2 bases, and 3 bases had no gene match. Germline CDR1 MNHEY, CDR2 SVGEGT. The CDR3 consists of 15 residues. The CDR3 loop is CASSYQGTSQETQYF. DNA for the CDR3: TGTGCCAGCAGTTACCAAGGGACTAGCCAAGAGACCCAGTACTTC.

This clonotype has ten or more counts. The chain has TRBV12-3 or TRBV12-4 and TRBJ2-2; D remains unclear. The CDR3 extends over 12 amino acids. The ends were cut back, 3 bases at V and 7 bases at J, with 6 bases in the middle. The CDR3 protein is CASSLGNGELFF. The CDR3 bases are TGTGCCAGCAGTTTGGGAAACGGGGAGCTGTTTTTT.

The chain couples TRBV6-2 or TRBV6-3 to TRBJ2-7, with D perhaps matching TRBD2 (6 bases). The CDR3 loop spans 14 amino acids. V lost 9 bases and J 8 bases, leaving 23 bases between the germline ends. The germline gives CDR1 MNHEY, CDR2 SVGEGT. DNA for the CDR3: TGTGCCAGTATTCTCGGAGGGGCGGTTGGGAAGCAGTACTTC. Translated: CASILGGAVGKQYF.

This clonotype has more than one count but fewer than ten. The chain is built from TRBV30 and TRBJ1-1; 9 positions agree with TRBD1. The CDR3 is 13 residues long. Germline values: CDR1 GTSNPN, CDR2 SVGIG (reference sequence). The CDR3 region is CALDRGLNTEAFF. As DNA, the CDR3 is TGTGCTTTGGACAGGGGATTGAACACTGAAGCTTTCTTT.

This clonotype was counted at least ten times. J is TRBJ1-1 and V is TRBV10-3, with 8 bases fitting TRBD1. The CDR3 is 15 residues long. Germline V lookup: CDR1 ENHRY, CDR2 SYGVKD. With V trimmed by 7 bases and J by 0 bases, 7 bases remained unmatched. The CDR3 region is CAINDRGPVNTEAFF. Here the CDR3 DNA reads TGTGCCATCAACGACAGGGGCCCTGTGAACACTGAAGCTTTCTTT.

This clonotype has more than one count but fewer than ten. The chain combines TRBV28 with TRBJ2-3, with unresolved D. CDR3 length equals 12 residues. V lost 1 base, J lost 7 bases, and 6 bases lay in between. Germline lookup yields CDR1 MDHEN and CDR2 SYDVKM. This CDR3 is CASSLLSNTQYF. In DNA form, the CDR3 reads TGTGCCAGCAGTTTATTATCGAATACGCAGTATTTT.

This clonotype has at least ten counts. CDR3 nucleotide sequence: TGTGCCAGCAGTCCCCCCGGCACAGGGAGCCAGGTCCCCTACGAGCAGTACTTC. Its protein product is CASSPPGTGSQVPYEQYF. This rearrangement joins TRBV28 to TRBJ2-7; perhaps TRBD1 as D (6 bases). CDR1 is MDHEN and CDR2 is SYDVKM in the germline V gene. Trimming removed 5 bases from V and 2 bases from J, with 25 bases in between. This CDR3 spans 18 amino acids.

This clonotype was counted at least ten times. The chain recombines TRBV18 with TRBJ1-2; no definite D call. V lost 5 bases and J lost 8, with 12 bases in between. CDR1 is KGHSH and CDR2 is LQKENI in the germline V gene. CDR3 length: 12 amino acids. CDR3 DNA: TGTGCCAGCTCATCGGGATACGAGGGCTACACCTTC. Its protein product is CASSSGYEGYTF.

The genes are TRBV11-3 and TRBJ1-1; D remains unclear. Germline values: CDR1 SGHNT, CDR2 YENEEA. The CDR3 is 14 amino acids. Trimming shortened V by 5 bases and J by 4 bases, and 14 bases separated the two germline ends. The CDR3 sequence: CASSAPRWSTEAFF. The CDR3 DNA is TGTGCCAGCAGCGCCCCGCGATGGAGCACTGAAGCTTTCTTT.

This clonotype was detected a few times. The chain couples TRBV20-1 to TRBJ1-3; no firm D call. V was clipped by 0 bases and J by 0 bases, with 9 bases between them. The CDR3 spans 15 residues. Looked up from germline, CDR1 is DFQATT and CDR2 is SNEGSKA (reference sequence). CDR3 nucleotides: TGCAGTGCTAGAGATCACGTCCACTCTGGAAACACCATATATTTT. It is translated as CSARDHVHSGNTIYF.